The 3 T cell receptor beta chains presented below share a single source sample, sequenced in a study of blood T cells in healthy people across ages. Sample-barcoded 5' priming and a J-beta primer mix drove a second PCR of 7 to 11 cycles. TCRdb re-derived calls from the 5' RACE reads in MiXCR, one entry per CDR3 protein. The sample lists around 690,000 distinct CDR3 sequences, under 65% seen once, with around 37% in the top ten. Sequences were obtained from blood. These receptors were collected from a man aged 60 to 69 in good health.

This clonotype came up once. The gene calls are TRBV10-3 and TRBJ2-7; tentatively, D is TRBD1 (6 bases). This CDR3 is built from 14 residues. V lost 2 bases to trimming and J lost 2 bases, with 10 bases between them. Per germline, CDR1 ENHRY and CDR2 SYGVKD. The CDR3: CAISERQATYEQYF. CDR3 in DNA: TGTGCCATCAGTGAGAGACAGGCGACCTACGAGCAGTACTTC.

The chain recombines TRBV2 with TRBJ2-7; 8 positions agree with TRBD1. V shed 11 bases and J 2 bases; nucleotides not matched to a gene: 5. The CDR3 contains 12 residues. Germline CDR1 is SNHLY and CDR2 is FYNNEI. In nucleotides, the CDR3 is TGTGCCGGTGGACAGGGACCCTACGAGCAGTACTTC. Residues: CAGGQGPYEQYF.

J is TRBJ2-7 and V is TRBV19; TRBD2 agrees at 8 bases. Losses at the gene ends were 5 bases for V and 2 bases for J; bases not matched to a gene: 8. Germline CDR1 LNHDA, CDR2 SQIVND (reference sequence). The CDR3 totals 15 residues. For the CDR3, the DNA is TGTGCCAGTAGTCCTAGAGGAGCGGGGGCCTACGAGCAGTACTTC. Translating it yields CASSPRGAGAYEQYF. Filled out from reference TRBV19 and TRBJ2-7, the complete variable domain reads DGGITQSPKYLFRKEGQNVTLSCEQNLNHDAMYWYRQDPGQGLRLIYYSQIVNDFQKGDIAEGYSVSREKKESFPLTVTSAQKNPTAFYLCASSPRGAGAYEQYFGPGTRLTVT.